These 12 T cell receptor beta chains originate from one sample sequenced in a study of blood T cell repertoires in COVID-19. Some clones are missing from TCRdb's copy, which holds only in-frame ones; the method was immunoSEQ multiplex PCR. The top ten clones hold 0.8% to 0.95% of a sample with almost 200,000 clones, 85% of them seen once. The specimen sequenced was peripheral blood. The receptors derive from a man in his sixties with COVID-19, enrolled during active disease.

CDR3 in amino acids: CASGVSDSTEAFF. The CDR3 nucleotides are TGTGCCAGCGGAGTTTCGGACAGCACTGAAGCTTTCTTT. V usage is TRBV9 and J usage is TRBJ1-1; maybe TRBD1 (6 bases). Trimming removed 7 bases at V and 4 bases at J, with 14 bases between. The CDR3 length is 13 residues. CDR1 SGDLS and CDR2 YYNGEE come from the germline V gene.

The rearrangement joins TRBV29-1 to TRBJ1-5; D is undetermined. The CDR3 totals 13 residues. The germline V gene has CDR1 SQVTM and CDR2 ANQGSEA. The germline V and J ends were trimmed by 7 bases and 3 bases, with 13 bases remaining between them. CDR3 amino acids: CSARTGNNQPQHF. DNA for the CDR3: TGCAGCGCACGTACGGGAAACAATCAGCCCCAGCATTTT.

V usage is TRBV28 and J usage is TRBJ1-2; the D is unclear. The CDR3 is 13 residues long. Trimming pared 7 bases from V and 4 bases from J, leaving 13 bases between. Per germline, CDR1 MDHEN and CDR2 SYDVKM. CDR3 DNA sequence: TGTGCCAGCACCTCGCGGGTCGGCTATGGCTACACCTTC. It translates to CASTSRVGYGYTF.

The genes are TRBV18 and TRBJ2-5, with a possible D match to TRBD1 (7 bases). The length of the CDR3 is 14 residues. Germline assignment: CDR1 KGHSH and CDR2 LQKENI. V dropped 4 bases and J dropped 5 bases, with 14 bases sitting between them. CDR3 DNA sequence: TGTGCCAGCTCACTATCGACAGGGAGGGAGACCCAGTACTTC. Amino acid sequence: CASSLSTGRETQYF.

The CDR3 reads CASSLGANYEQYF. The DNA of the CDR3 is TGTGCCAGCAGCTTAGGGGCCAACTACGAGCAGTACTTC. This sequence joins TRBV11-3 and TRBJ2-7, with no clear D. This CDR3 is built from 13 residues. V was trimmed by 1 base and J by 3 bases, leaving 7 bases between them. The germline gives CDR1 SGHNT, CDR2 YENEEA.

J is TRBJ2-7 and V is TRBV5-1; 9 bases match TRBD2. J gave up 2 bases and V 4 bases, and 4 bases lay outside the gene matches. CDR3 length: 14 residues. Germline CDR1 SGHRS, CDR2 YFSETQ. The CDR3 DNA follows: TGCGCCAGCAGCGTGACTAGCGGAGCCTACGAGCAGTACTTC. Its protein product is CASSVTSGAYEQYF.

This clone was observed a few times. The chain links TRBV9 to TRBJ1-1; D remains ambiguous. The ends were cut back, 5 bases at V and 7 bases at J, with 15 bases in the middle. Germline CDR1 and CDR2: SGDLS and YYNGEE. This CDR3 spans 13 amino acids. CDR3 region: CASRGRGTGEAFF. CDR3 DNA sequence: TGTGCCAGCAGAGGGCGGGGAACGGGTGAAGCTTTCTTT.

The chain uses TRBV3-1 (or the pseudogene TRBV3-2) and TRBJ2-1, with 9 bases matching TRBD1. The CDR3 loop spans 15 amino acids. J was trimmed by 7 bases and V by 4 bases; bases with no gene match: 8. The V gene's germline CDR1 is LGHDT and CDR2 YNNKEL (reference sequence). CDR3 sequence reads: CASSLLQGARNEQFF. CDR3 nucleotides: TGTGCCAGCAGCCTGTTACAGGGGGCGCGGAATGAGCAGTTCTTC.

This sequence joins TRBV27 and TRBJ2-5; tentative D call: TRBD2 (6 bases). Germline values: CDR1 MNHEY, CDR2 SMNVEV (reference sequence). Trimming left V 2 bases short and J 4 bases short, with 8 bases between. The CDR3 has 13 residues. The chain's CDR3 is CASSLRRGETQYF. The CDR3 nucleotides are TGTGCCAGCAGTTTACGGAGGGGAGAGACCCAGTACTTC.

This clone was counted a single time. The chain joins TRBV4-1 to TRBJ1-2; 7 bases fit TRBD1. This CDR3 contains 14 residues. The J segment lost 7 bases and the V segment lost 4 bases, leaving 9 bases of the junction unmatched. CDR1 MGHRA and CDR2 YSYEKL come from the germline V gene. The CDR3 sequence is CASSLARQGFGYTF. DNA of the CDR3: TGCGCCAGCAGCCTAGCGCGACAGGGCTTTGGCTACACCTTC.

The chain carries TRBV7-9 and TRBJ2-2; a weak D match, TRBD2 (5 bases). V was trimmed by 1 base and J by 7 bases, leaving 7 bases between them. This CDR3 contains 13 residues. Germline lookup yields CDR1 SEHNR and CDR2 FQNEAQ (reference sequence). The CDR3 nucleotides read TGTGCCAGCAGCTTAGAGGGAGTCGGGGAGCTGTTTTTT. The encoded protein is CASSLEGVGELFF.

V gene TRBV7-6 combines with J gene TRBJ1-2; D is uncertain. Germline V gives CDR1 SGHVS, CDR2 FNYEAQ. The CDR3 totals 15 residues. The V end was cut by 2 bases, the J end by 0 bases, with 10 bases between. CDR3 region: CASSLSPQANYGYTF. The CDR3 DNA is TGTGCCAGCAGCTTAAGCCCTCAAGCTAACTATGGCTACACCTTC. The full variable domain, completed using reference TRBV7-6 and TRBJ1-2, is GAGVSQSPRYKVTKRGQDVALRCDPISGHVSLYWYRQALGQGPEFLTYFNYEAQQDKSGLPNDRFSAERPEGSISTLTIQRTEQRDSAMYRCASSLSPQANYGYTFGSGTRLTVV.